Detailed here is one T cell receptor (beta chain). Per germline, CDR1 SGDLS and CDR2 YYNGEE. The CDR3 spans 20 residues. Trimming took 4 bases from V and 4 from J; bases not matched to a gene: 24. This specimen comes from a study of cytomegalovirus exposure and HLA in healthy donors. The PCR used 60 Vbeta and 13 Jbeta primers. Libraries were prepared by immunoSEQ multiplex PCR; TCRdb keeps only in-frame clonotypes and omits some of them. The table lists around 130,000 clones, approximately 81% of them singletons, with less than 2.5% in the top ten. The sequencing sample was made of PBMCs. The receptor's source is a woman aged 40 to 49 in good health and CMV-seronegative. The chain couples TRBV9 to TRBJ1-2; TRBD1 matches at 8 bases. The CDR3 here is CASSLSPTRGQAVGGYGYTF. CDR3 in DNA: TGTGCCAGCAGCCTTAGTCCCACCCGGGGACAGGCGGTCGGAGGCTATGGCTACACCTTC.